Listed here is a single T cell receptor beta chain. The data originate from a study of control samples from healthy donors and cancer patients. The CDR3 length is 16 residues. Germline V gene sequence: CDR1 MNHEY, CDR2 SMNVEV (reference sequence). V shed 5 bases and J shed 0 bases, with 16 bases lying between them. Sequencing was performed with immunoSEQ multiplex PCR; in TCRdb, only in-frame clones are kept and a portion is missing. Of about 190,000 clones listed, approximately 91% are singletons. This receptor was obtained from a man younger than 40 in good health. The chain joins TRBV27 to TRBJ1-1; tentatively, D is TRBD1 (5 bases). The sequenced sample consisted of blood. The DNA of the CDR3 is TGTGCCAGCAGTCCCCGACAGACCATAATGAACACTGAAGCTTTCTTT. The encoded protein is CASSPRQTIMNTEAFF.